This TCR beta chain was identified in a study of blood T cell repertoires in COVID-19. Background on the study: Material from acute and convalescent COVID-19 was sourced from the United States, Italy and Spain. PBMCs, B-cell-depleted T cells, or T cells provided the cDNA or gDNA that made up the material.

Trimming cost V 0 bases and J 8 bases, with 9 bases left between them. Looked up from germline, CDR1 is SGHDT and CDR2 is YYEEEE. This CDR3 comprises 14 residues. Generated by immunoSEQ multiplex PCR, the TCRdb table keeps only in-frame clones and is missing some. The sample includes 360,000 or so clones, about nine tenths of them seen just once. Participants came from 24 US areas, aged roughly 18 to 89 years. Either two negative PCRs, clearance, or symptom resolution qualified Cohort 3 donors as recovered. The source is a young woman who had recovered from COVID-19. Sequenced material: PBMCs or T cells enriched from blood (not recorded which). J is TRBJ1-6 and V is TRBV5-6; D is ambiguous. The CDR3 region is CASSLVARDSPLHF. The CDR3 DNA follows: TGTGCCAGCAGCTTGGTAGCCAGAGATTCACCCCTCCACTTT.